The clone carrying this TCR beta chain was seen ten or more times. Its antigen is currently unknown. This entry comes from a study of identical twins. Findings and caveats of the study: Whereas memory repertoires showed no such difference, abundant cord blood beta clonotypes carried fewer insertions. The models gave estimates that fell short of the out-of-frame TCR alpha sharing seen in monozygotic twins.

Template switching added a universal primer binding site, and final cDNA carried unique molecular identifiers. TCRdb analysed the 5' RACE reads with MiXCR anew, one entry per CDR3 protein. The sample contains 1,800,000 or so distinct CDR3 sequences, around 29% of which appear only once. Germline V gene sequence: CDR1 DFQATT, CDR2 SNEGSKA (reference sequence). The CDR3 sequence is 14 residues long. V was clipped by 3 bases and J by 3 bases, with 15 bases between them. The sample was cord blood. This receptor was identified in a newborn girl in good health. The chain carries TRBV20-1 and TRBJ2-7; D is uncertain. This CDR3 is CSASGPLVIYEQYF. The CDR3 region has the DNA TGCAGTGCTAGCGGACCCTTGGTGATCTACGAGCAGTACTTC.